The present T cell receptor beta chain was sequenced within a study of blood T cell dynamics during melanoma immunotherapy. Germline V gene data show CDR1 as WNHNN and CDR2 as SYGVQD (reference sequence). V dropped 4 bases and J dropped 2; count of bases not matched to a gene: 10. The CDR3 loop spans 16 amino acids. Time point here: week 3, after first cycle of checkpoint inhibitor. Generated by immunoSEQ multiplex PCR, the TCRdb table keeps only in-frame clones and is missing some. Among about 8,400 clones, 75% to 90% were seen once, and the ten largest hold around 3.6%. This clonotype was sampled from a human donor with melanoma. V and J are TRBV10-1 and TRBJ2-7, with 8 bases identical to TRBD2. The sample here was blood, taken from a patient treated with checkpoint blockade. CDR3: CASSGLRGSGTYEQYF. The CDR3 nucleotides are TGCGCCAGCAGTGGCCTCCGGGGTAGCGGGACCTACGAGCAGTACTTC.